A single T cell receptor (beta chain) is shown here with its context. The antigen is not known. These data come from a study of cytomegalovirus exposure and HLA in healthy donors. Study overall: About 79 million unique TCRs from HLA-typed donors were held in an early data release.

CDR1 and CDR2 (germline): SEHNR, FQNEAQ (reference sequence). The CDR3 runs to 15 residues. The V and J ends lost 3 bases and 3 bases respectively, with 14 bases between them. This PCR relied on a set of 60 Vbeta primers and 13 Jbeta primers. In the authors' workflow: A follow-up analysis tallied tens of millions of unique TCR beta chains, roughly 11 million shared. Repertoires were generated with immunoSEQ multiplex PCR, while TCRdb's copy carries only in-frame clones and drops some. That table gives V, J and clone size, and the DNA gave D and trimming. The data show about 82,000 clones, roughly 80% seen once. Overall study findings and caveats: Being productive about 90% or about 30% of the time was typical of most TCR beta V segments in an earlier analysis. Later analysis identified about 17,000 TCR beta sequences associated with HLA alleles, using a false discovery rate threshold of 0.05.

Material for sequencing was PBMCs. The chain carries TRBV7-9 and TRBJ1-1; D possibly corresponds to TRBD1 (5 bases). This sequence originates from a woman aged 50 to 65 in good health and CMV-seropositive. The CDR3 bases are TGTGCCAGCAGCTTTGGGGGGTGGCGGGACACTGAAGCTTTCTTT. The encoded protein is CASSFGGWRDTEAFF. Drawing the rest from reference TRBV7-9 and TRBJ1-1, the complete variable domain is DTGVSQNPRHKITKRGQNVTFRCDPISEHNRLYWYRQTLGQGPEFLTYFQNEAQLEKSRLLSDRFSAERPKGSFSTLEIQRTEQGDSAMYLCASSFGGWRDTEAFFGQGTRLTVV.